The entry below describes one TCR beta chain. The antigen is unknown. The data belong to a study of T cells in localized non-small cell lung cancer. V lost 3 bases and J 2 bases, leaving 14 bases between the germline ends. CDR3 length: 17 amino acids. In germline, CDR1 is KGHSH, CDR2 LQKENI. The protocol was immunoSEQ multiplex PCR, while the TCRdb copy is restricted to in-frame clones and leaves out a portion. The table has roughly 30,000 clones, 85% to 90% seen once. Whole-study findings and limits: Adjacent uninvolved lung had the highest clonality, suggesting focused antigen responses. Longer overall survival was linked to higher blood T cell density. Detection in adjacent lung was observed for a median around 55 of the top 100 tumor clones.

The J gene is TRBJ2-6, the V gene TRBV18; D is ambiguous. This receptor was identified in a female donor older than 55 with stage I lung adenocarcinoma. Source: peripheral blood, taken before any cancer treatment. The CDR3: CASSPGLIRTGANVLTF. The CDR3 DNA reads as TGTGCCAGCTCACCGGGTCTGATAAGGACTGGGGCCAACGTCCTGACTTTC.